This TCR beta chain was recorded in a study of blood T cell repertoires in COVID-19. Study summary: Spain, Italy and the United States supplied samples that represented acute and convalescent COVID-19. From T cells, B-cell-depleted T cells, or PBMCs came the material, which was cDNA or gDNA.

V lost 0 bases, J lost 4 bases, and 14 bases lay in between. The CDR3 is 16 amino acids. The germline V gene has CDR1 SGHRS and CDR2 YFSETQ. Original data processing: Cell counts per sample came from amplifying reference gene primers. Clones were read by immunoSEQ multiplex PCR, and TCRdb kept only the in-frame ones, dropping some. V, J and clone size reflect that table, while D and trimming were determined from the DNA. The sample includes 270,000 or so clones, around 90% seen only once; the top ten take over 4%. This clonotype was sampled from a woman younger than 45 with acute COVID-19. The sequencing sample was made of PBMCs or T cells enriched from blood (not recorded which). The chain joins TRBV5-1 to TRBJ2-1; the D gene is possibly TRBD1 (5 bases). For the CDR3, the DNA is TGCGCCAGCAGCTTGGAAATAGACAGCCGGTACAATGAGCAGTTCTTC. Translating gives CASSLEIDSRYNEQFF.